The 2 T cell receptor beta chains below all came from one sample that was sequenced in a study of low-dose radiotherapy and immunotherapy resistance in tumors. TRAV and TRBV primers primed cDNA for both TCRalpha and TCRbeta. A roughly 20-cycle PCR with a constant-region primer and V-primer adapter amplified TCRs. MiXCR, applied by TCRdb to the reads, yields one record per CDR3 protein. The sample has approximately 11,000 distinct CDR3 sequences; about 47% are singletons. The source of these receptors is a human donor with advanced metastatic prostate, ovarian, gallbladder or colorectal cancer (not recorded which). This table probably holds off-target reads from a library built for another chain.

A few counts support this clonotype. The chain has TRBV29-1 and TRBJ2-3; possibly TRBD2 for D (5 bases). The length of the CDR3 is 12 residues. Trimming removed 7 bases at V and 2 bases at J, with 10 bases between. Germline loops: CDR1 SQVTM, CDR2 ANQGSEA. CDR3 loop: CSAQTTTDTQYF. The CDR3 coding sequence is TGCAGCGCGCAGACTACCACAGATACGCAGTATTTT.

The chain links TRBV2 to TRBJ2-3, with 12 bases matching TRBD2. CDR1 is SNHLY, CDR2 FYNNEI, per germline. V shed 3 bases, J shed 3 bases, and the junction held 10 bases outside the gene matches. The CDR3 loop spans 18 amino acids. In DNA, the CDR3 is TGTGCCAGCAGTGATCTTGGCCTAGCGGGGGGGCCTACAGATACGCAGTATTTT. Its translation: CASSDLGLAGGPTDTQYF.